The clone carrying this TCR beta chain was observed a few times. Study processing details: Quantification of nucleated cells was approximated via reference gene primer amplification. The table came from immunoSEQ multiplex PCR; TCRdb's copy has only in-frame clones and leaves some out. V, J and clone size are those of that table, while D and trimming were read from the DNA. This sample has fewer than 95,000 clones, with 88% found just once. The data are from a study of blood T cell repertoires in COVID-19. At the level of the study: The cDNA or gDNA used as material had been derived from T cells, B-cell-depleted T cells, or PBMCs.

From germline, CDR1 is SGHTA and CDR2 FQGNSA. The CDR3 loop spans 14 amino acids. Trimming removed 1 base at V and 3 bases at J, with 7 bases between. The chain is built from TRBV7-2 and TRBJ1-3; D is undetermined. The clonotype comes from a man aged 60-69 years with acute or convalescent COVID-19. The sequenced sample was peripheral blood. CDR3 in DNA: TGTGCCAGCAGCTTAGGGCTTCTTGGAAACACCATATATTTT. This sequence encodes CASSLGLLGNTIYF.